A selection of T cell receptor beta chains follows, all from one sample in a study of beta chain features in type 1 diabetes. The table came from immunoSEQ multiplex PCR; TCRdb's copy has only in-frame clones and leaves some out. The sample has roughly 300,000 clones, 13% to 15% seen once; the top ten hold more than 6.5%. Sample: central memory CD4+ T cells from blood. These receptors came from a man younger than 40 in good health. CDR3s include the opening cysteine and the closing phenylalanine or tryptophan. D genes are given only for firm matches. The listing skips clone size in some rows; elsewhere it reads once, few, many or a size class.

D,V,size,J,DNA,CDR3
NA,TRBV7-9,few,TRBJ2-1,TGTGCCAGCAGCTGGGGACCTATGGGCAATGAGCAGTTCTTC,CASSWGPMGNEQFF
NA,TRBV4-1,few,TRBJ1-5,TGCGCCAGCAGCCGGGGGGCGGCTCAGCCCCAGCATTTT,CASSRGAAQPQHF
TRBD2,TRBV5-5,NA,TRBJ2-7,TGTGCCAGCAGCTTGATCATAGCGGGGGCCTACGAGCAGTACTTC,CASSLIIAGAYEQYF
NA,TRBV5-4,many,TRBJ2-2,TGTGCCAGCAGCTTGGAGACCGGGGAGCTGTTTTTT,CASSLETGELFF
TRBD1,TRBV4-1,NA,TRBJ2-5,TGCGCCAGCAGCCAATCCCGAGGGGGCCGAGGGGGCCAAGAGACCCAGTACTTC,CASSQSRGGRGGQETQYF
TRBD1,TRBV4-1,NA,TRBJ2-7,TGCGCCAGCAGCCAAGGGGACAGGGCTCGGTACGAGCAGTACTTC,CASSQGDRARYEQYF
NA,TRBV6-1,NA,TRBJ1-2,TGTGCCAGCCAATTGGGTTGGGAGGGCTACACCTTC,CASQLGWEGYTF
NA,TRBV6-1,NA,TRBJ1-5,TGTGCCAGCAGTGAGGGGAGTCAGCCCCAGCATTTT,CASSEGSQPQHF
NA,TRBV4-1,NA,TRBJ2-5,TGCGCCAGCAGCCAAGAAGCAGGGGAGACCCAGTACTTC,CASSQEAGETQYF
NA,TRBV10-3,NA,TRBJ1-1,TGCGCCAGCCTTCAGGGACGGGGGACTGAAGCTTTCTTT,CASLQGRGTEAFF
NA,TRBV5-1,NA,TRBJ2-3,TGCGCCAGCAGCGTGGACAGTACCACAGATACGCAGTATTTT,CASSVDSTTDTQYF
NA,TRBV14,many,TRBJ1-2,TGTGCCAGCAGCCTCAAGCGTAACTATGGCTACACCTTC,CASSLKRNYGYTF
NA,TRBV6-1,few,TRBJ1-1,TGTGCCAGCACCCTCCTACAGGGTGCGAACACTGAAGCTTTCTTT,CASTLLQGANTEAFF
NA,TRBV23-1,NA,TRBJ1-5,TGCGCCAGCAGTCAAATCGGGACCAGGTTTCAGCCCCAGCATTTT,CASSQIGTRFQPQHF
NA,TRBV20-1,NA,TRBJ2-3,TGCAGTGCGGACCGAGCAGATACGCAGTACTTT,CSADRADTQYF
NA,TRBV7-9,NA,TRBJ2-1,TGTGCCAGCAGCCACCGGGACACCGAGCCAGGTGAGCAGTTCTTC,CASSHRDTEPGEQFF
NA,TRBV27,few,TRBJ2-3,TGTGCCAGCAGTTTCTTACAGGCGACAGATACGCAGTATTTT,CASSFLQATDTQYF
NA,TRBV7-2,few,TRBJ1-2,TGTGCCAGCAGCTTAGTTGCCAGCGCTAACTATGGCTACACCTTC,CASSLVASANYGYTF
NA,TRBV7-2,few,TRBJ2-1,TGTGCCAGCAGCCGGGACATAAACAATGAGCAGTTCTTC,CASSRDINNEQFF
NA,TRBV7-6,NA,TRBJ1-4,TGTGCCAGCAGCGTGGGACGGAACAATGAAAAACTGTTTTTT,CASSVGRNNEKLFF
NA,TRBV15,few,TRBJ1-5,TGTGCCACCAGCATAGTAGGGGGGGCCGGCAATCAGCCCCAGCATTTT,CATSIVGGAGNQPQHF
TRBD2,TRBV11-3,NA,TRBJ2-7,TGTGCCAGCAGCTCTAGCGGGGGGGAGTACTTC,CASSSSGGEYF
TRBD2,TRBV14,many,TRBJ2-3,TGTGCCAGCAGCAAGCAACTAGCGAGCACAGATACGCAGTATTTT,CASSKQLASTDTQYF
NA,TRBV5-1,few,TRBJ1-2,TGCGCCAGCAGCCCTGAGGGTTTGTTGGTGGCATATGGCTACACCTTC,CASSPEGLLVAYGYTF